The text below deals with one T cell receptor (beta chain). Sequenced by immunoSEQ multiplex PCR; TCRdb stores in-frame clones only, minus some. The data contain about 39,000 clones, 65% to 85% of them seen just once; the ten biggest clones take up 8% to 10%. This sample was taken from a study of blood T cell repertoires in COVID-19. The V gene lost 8 bases and the J gene lost 6 bases, with 15 bases spanning the gap. The CDR3 is made up of 13 amino acids. Germline values: CDR1 MNHEY, CDR2 SVGAGI. The TCR comes from a man in his sixties in a cohort sampled during active COVID-19. This chain links TRBV6-5 with TRBJ2-3; a weak D match, TRBD1 (6 bases). Sequencing was carried out using peripheral blood. As DNA, the CDR3 is TGTGCCAGCTTGAGGGGGACCGGGGATACGCAGTATTTT. It specifies CASLRGTGDTQYF.